Detailed here is one T cell receptor beta chain. Its antigen remains unidentified. The data were obtained in a study of cytomegalovirus exposure and HLA in healthy donors listed by TCRdb under 2017. Regarding the study in general: In an earlier analysis of about 560 of the donors, approximately 260 Gb of sequence data and 120 million or so unique TCR beta sequences from 180 million or so T cells were reported. Across some 400 genotyped donors of the cohort, an average of approximately 200,000 unique TCR beta nucleotide sequences per donor were sequenced, and approximately 17% of those sequences were non-productive. To study patterns of TCR occurrence, a later analysis re-analyzed previously published TCR beta repertoires from several hundred donors and added high-resolution HLA genotyping. Genome-wide SNP genotypes for about 55% of the 666 donors were used in a later genetic analysis, which treated that subset as a discovery cohort. Donor age, sex, ethnicity and CMV serostatus were compiled alongside the repertoire data. An earlier analysis of approximately 630 of the donors applied high-throughput TCR beta sequencing to assess whether each TCR beta V gene segment acted as functional or pseudogenic. Both class I and class II loci were covered by HLA typing, at four-digit resolution. All discovery cohort repertoires had been generated on a single sequencing platform. Rather than drawing on any new phenotypic data, the later analysis identified candidate immune exposures from TCR beta sequences and the way those sequences occurred across donors. The study was designed to test whether signatures of past pathogen exposure could be identified by cataloging public T cell receptors. An early release covering roughly 600 HLA-typed donors comprised approximately 290 gigabases of sequencing data and tens of millions of unique TCR sequences. The study profiled the T cell repertoires of 500 to 800 subjects by immunosequencing and related them to cytomegalovirus serostatus. Among the roughly 390 genotyped donors, around 79% belonged to the genetic ancestry cluster associated with self-reported Caucasian donors. The number of donors typed differed by locus, with 629-630 for A, B, C, DRB1 and DQB1, 522 for DQA1, 606 for DPA1, and about 450 for DPB1. To predict cytomegalovirus infection status, the study brought together high-throughput TCR immunosequencing, statistical association of individual TCRs with disease status, and machine learning. Roughly 5 DR-DQ haplotypes were handled as single units for association and clustering because linkage in the cohort was strong. Besides the first cohort of 550 to 750 subjects, a separate validation cohort made up of over 95 different subjects was used.

V and J are trimmed by 5 bases and 6 bases, and the gene matches miss 8 bases of the junction. The germline V gene specifies SGHVS as CDR1 and FQNEAQ as CDR2. The CDR3 starts with the cysteine, ends with the phenylalanine, and has 15 residues. The only DNA kept is the CDR3, 45 bases in frame from the first base. The cohort consisted of approximately 670 healthy bone marrow donors. Cohort members were all nominally healthy when sampled, although unrecorded immune exposures were likely present. The donor was CMV seronegative and belonged to the group of 350 or so seronegative cohort members. A peripheral blood sample was provided by each donor, and peripheral blood mononuclear cells were used for TCR beta sequencing. Genomic DNA extraction from the blood cell samples was performed with the Qiagen DNeasy Blood Extraction Kit. Study-wide conclusions, independent of this receptor: A group of highly shared sequence variants was considered likely to be a technical artifact of the sequencing pipeline. Sequencing depth was assumed to be roughly uniform across donors in the presence/absence analyses, though that assumption may not hold. This cohort had only TCR beta chains sequenced, and the lack of alpha or paired-chain data limited which features could be detected. A later analysis found that HLA-associated TCR beta chains were more clonally expanded and had lower generation probabilities than equally common non-associated chains. When HLA alleles, especially DR and DQ, strongly co-occurred, attributing TCR associations to individual alleles was difficult. In a later analysis, 16,951 TCR beta sequences were associated with specific HLA alleles at a false discovery rate of 0.05. In a later genetic analysis, a missense DCLRE1C variant was associated with V-gene and J-gene trimming of TCR beta chains, and the association was replicated in an independent cohort. The only immune exposure information available for the cohort was CMV serostatus. In a later analysis, TCR association rates were found to vary across HLA loci, with the most associated TCRs seen for DRB1 alleles and the fewest for HLA-C alleles. Correlated functional status among segregating V segments might be attributable to linkage disequilibrium, but an unknown experimental factor could not be ruled out. Some IMGT-functional V segments, including TRBV6-2 and TRBV6-3, could not be distinguished by the 87-base-pair reads and were therefore excluded. In vitro tests confirmed that a few of the cytomegalovirus-associated TCR beta chains recognize cytomegalovirus antigens. About 17 rarely observed V segments, including chromosome 9 orphons, were excluded from the earlier analysis of several hundred of the donors because counts were too low. Cytomegalovirus status was reported to be diagnosed by the classifier with high specificity and sensitivity in both the original and validation cohorts. Broadly in line with IMGT annotations, most TCR beta V segments showed up in productive rearrangements about 87% or about 30% of the time in an earlier analysis of around 550 of the donors. In a later analysis, several top co-occurrence clusters were reported to appear linked to parvovirus B19, influenza, CMV and Epstein-Barr virus. Across donors, most TCR sequences were observed very rarely, whereas some public TCRs were present in many individuals. The study listed 150 to 200 TCR beta chains as associated with cytomegalovirus. HLA typing was unavailable for some donors at each locus, so association tests used only the typed subset. According to the authors, the approach could potentially be generalized to other disease states and immunological phenotypes. A later genetic analysis reported fewer N-insertions in productive TCRs among donors in an Asian-associated ancestry cluster than the approximately 670-donor mean. According to a later analysis, most CMV-associated TCR beta chains appeared to be HLA-restricted, and the HLA associations seemed to be driven largely by CMV exposure. A further reported finding was that TCR beta sequences accurately predicted the HLA-A and HLA-B alleles for most subjects in the first cohort.

To prepare the library, the immunoSEQ multiplex PCR assay was applied. For the multiplex PCR, a mixture combining 60 forward primers for TCR Vbeta segments and 13 reverse primers for TCR Jbeta segments was used. Amplification of the CDR3 region of rearranged TCR beta genes was performed with a multiplex PCR assay on genomic DNA. Amplified TCR beta libraries were sequenced as 87-base-pair reads on the Illumina HiSeq System. As for the authors' bioinformatics: Across the 666 repertoires, a later analysis counted roughly 77 million unique TCR beta chains, 9.5 million to 12 million of which were shared by at least two donors. A nearest-neighbor algorithm error-corrected the raw reads and collapsed the reads into unique sequences, merging closely related sequences to remove PCR and sequencing errors. To assign V, D and J gene segments, CDR3 sequences were aligned to IMGT reference sequences. For a sequence to be retained, a match of at least six nucleotides to both a V gene segment and a J gene segment was required. Rearrangements were called productive when the CDR3 lacked stop codons and stayed in frame with V and J; all others were non-productive. CDR3 was defined by IMGT convention, running from the second conserved V-encoded cysteine to the conserved J-encoded phenylalanine. The earlier analysis of about 590 of the donors excluded sequences that lacked an unambiguous match to a single V gene segment. In an earlier analysis of some 590 of the donors, V segments were called functional above 56.7% productive rearrangements and were called segregating when the between-donor standard deviation exceeded 5%. A statistical classification framework was developed to diagnose cytomegalovirus status using the catalog of TCR beta chain sequences. V and J gene assignment, in a later analysis, came from comparing TCR nucleotide sequences with IMGT/GENE-DB human TR gene sequences. Using the TCRdist pipeline, a later analysis assigned CDR3 sequences along with most-parsimonious VDJ recombination scenarios. In a later analysis, each TCR beta chain was defined by its CDR3 amino acid sequence together with its V-gene family, and reads lacking a unique V-gene family were excluded. A later analysis removed several hundred highly shared, low-generation-probability nucleotide sequences to deal with suspected cross-contamination and a sequencing artifact. A later analysis calculated a clonal expansion index for each public chain from normalized within-repertoire ranks of inferred template counts. Generation probabilities in a later analysis came from a VDJ recombination model fitted to out-of-frame rearrangements, and those results were checked against IGoR. Hypergeometric tests were used in a later analysis to score TCR-TCR, TCR-HLA and TCR-CMV co-occurrence, with a repertoire-size bias correction applied to the TCR pairs. A later analysis estimated false discovery rates by permuting HLA or CMV assignments 20 times. In a later analysis, co-occurring TCRs were grouped with DBSCAN, and TCRdist sequence similarity was added when clustering was performed within HLA-allele-positive subsets. For co-occurrence clustering, repertoires with fewer than 30,000 or more than 120,000 public chains were excluded, along with about five repertoires with anomalous nucleotide sharing. The table comes from immuneACCESS by way of TCRdb, which keeps in-frame sequences with V and J called. Part of the clones is missing from these tables; in studies checked, under half for an unresolved V gene and the rest for unknown reasons. The DNA was the basis for D and trimming; V, J and clone size are from that table. For this sample, the table gives around 120,000 clones. The ten largest clonotypes hold around 3.6% of the sample.

Source material: PBMCs. The chain links TRBV7-8 with TRBJ2-2; 8 junctional bases match TRBD2. The sequence came from a man in his late teens or twenties in good health and CMV-seronegative. The nucleotide sequence reads as follows: TGTGCCAGCAGCCCCGAGCGGGGGAGGGCCGGGGAGCTGTTTTTT. Translated, it reads CASSPERGRAGELFF.